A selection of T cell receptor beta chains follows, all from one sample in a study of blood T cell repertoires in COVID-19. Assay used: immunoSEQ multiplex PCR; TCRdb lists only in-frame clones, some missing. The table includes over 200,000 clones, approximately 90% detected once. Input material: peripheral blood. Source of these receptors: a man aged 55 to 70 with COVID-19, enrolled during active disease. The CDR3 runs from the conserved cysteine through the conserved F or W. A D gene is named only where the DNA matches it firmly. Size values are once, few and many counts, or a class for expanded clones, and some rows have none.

cdr3_nt: TGCGCCAGCAGTGAGTCGGGACAGGGGGCATACGAGCAGTACTTC; cdr3_aa: CASSESGQGAYEQYF; clone_size: -; d_call: TRBD1; v_call: TRBV10-1; j_call: TRBJ2-7
cdr3_nt: TGTGCCAGCAGCCAAGATCGGAGACTAGCGGGGTACAATGAGCAGTTCTTC; cdr3_aa: CASSQDRRLAGYNEQFF; clone_size: -; d_call: TRBD2; v_call: TRBV14; j_call: TRBJ2-1
cdr3_nt: TGTGCCAGCAGGGATACAGGGGCCTATTCCTACGAGCAGTACTTC; cdr3_aa: CASRDTGAYSYEQYF; clone_size: -; d_call: TRBD1; v_call: TRBV6-5; j_call: TRBJ2-7
cdr3_nt: TGTGCCAGCAGCCGTAGCGGGATACAGGGGTTCGAGCAGTACTTC; cdr3_aa: CASSRSGIQGFEQYF; clone_size: once; d_call: -; v_call: TRBV7-9; j_call: TRBJ2-7
cdr3_nt: TGTGCCAGCCGCCGGGCAGGTCAGGGGGCCGAGCAGTACTTC; cdr3_aa: CASRRAGQGAEQYF; clone_size: -; d_call: TRBD1; v_call: TRBV2; j_call: TRBJ2-7
cdr3_nt: TGTGCCAGCAGCTTGTTCAATAGCGGGGGCTACAATGAGCAGTTCTTC; cdr3_aa: CASSLFNSGGYNEQFF; clone_size: -; d_call: TRBD2; v_call: TRBV5-6; j_call: TRBJ2-1
cdr3_nt: TGCGCCAGCAGCTTTCGCCCAGGGTCGACTAATGAAAAACTGTTTTTT; cdr3_aa: CASSFRPGSTNEKLFF; clone_size: -; d_call: -; v_call: TRBV5-1; j_call: TRBJ1-4
cdr3_nt: TGTGCCAGCAGTGAAGCCCGCAGGGGCAACTATGGCTACACCTTC; cdr3_aa: CASSEARRGNYGYTF; clone_size: -; d_call: -; v_call: TRBV6-1; j_call: TRBJ1-2
cdr3_nt: TGCGCCAGCAGCCAGTTGCTAGCGGTCTCCTACAATGAGCAGTTCTTC; cdr3_aa: CASSQLLAVSYNEQFF; clone_size: -; d_call: TRBD2; v_call: TRBV4-1; j_call: TRBJ2-1
cdr3_nt: TGTGCCAGCAGCCCCCAGGGTCGCGGCTACACCTTC; cdr3_aa: CASSPQGRGYTF; clone_size: -; d_call: -; v_call: TRBV2; j_call: TRBJ1-2
cdr3_nt: TGTGCCAGTAGGAAACGAGAGGGGACAGGACTTTACGAGCAGTACTTC; cdr3_aa: CASRKREGTGLYEQYF; clone_size: -; d_call: TRBD1; v_call: TRBV19; j_call: TRBJ2-7
cdr3_nt: TGTGCCAGCAGCTTACCGCGGGGGGGCATCAACGAGCAGTACTTC; cdr3_aa: CASSLPRGGINEQYF; clone_size: -; d_call: TRBD2; v_call: TRBV7-9; j_call: TRBJ2-7
cdr3_nt: TGCGCCAGCAGTCCCGGGACTCGGCAGAATGAGCAGTTCTTC; cdr3_aa: CASSPGTRQNEQFF; clone_size: -; d_call: -; v_call: TRBV4-1; j_call: TRBJ2-1
cdr3_nt: TGTGCCAGCTCACCCCCCAGGGCCTCTGGAAACACCATATATTTT; cdr3_aa: CASSPPRASGNTIYF; clone_size: once; d_call: -; v_call: TRBV18; j_call: TRBJ1-3
cdr3_nt: TGTGCCAGCACCCGAGAGGGGGCCCGGGCCACTGAAGCTTTCTTT; cdr3_aa: CASTREGARATEAFF; clone_size: -; d_call: TRBD1; v_call: TRBV7-9; j_call: TRBJ1-1
cdr3_nt: TGTGCCAGCAGTGAACAAGGGGCCCCGGGAGATACGCAGTATTTT; cdr3_aa: CASSEQGAPGDTQYF; clone_size: -; d_call: -; v_call: TRBV6-4; j_call: TRBJ2-3
cdr3_nt: TGTGCCAGCAGTGCCGGGACTAGCGGGACCCTAGTCCCCTACAATGAGCAGTTCTTC; cdr3_aa: CASSAGTSGTLVPYNEQFF; clone_size: -; d_call: TRBD2; v_call: TRBV6-1; j_call: TRBJ2-1
cdr3_nt: TGTGCCAGCAGCGGTATTGAGGGATGGTATGGCTACACCTTC; cdr3_aa: CASSGIEGWYGYTF; clone_size: -; d_call: -; v_call: TRBV7-8; j_call: TRBJ1-2
cdr3_nt: TGTGCCAGCAGCTTAAGGTCTAGCGGACAAACGCCGCAGTACTTC; cdr3_aa: CASSLRSSGQTPQYF; clone_size: -; d_call: TRBD2; v_call: TRBV7-2; j_call: TRBJ2-7
cdr3_nt: TGTGCCAGCACGACGACAGGGGGCTACATCGGGGAGCTGTTTTTT; cdr3_aa: CASTTTGGYIGELFF; clone_size: once; d_call: TRBD1; v_call: TRBV2; j_call: TRBJ2-2
cdr3_nt: TGCGCCAGCAGCTTGCCCTCCGGGGGAAACACTGAAGCTTTCTTT; cdr3_aa: CASSLPSGGNTEAFF; clone_size: -; d_call: -; v_call: TRBV5-1; j_call: TRBJ1-1
cdr3_nt: TGTGCCAGCTCACCACCGATCGGACAGGGCTCCTACGAGCAGTACTTC; cdr3_aa: CASSPPIGQGSYEQYF; clone_size: once; d_call: TRBD1; v_call: TRBV18; j_call: TRBJ2-7
cdr3_nt: TGTGCCAGCAACGCAGGGGGCGCAGGATTCTCTATGGATGGCTACACCTTC; cdr3_aa: CASNAGGAGFSMDGYTF; clone_size: -; d_call: TRBD1; v_call: TRBV28; j_call: TRBJ1-2
cdr3_nt: TGTGCCAGTAAGGGAGATAAGAACACTGAAGCTTTCTTT; cdr3_aa: CASKGDKNTEAFF; clone_size: -; d_call: -; v_call: TRBV19; j_call: TRBJ1-1
cdr3_nt: TGTGCCAGCAGCTTAGGAACCCTCGAAAGCCAAAACATTCAGTACTTC; cdr3_aa: CASSLGTLESQNIQYF; clone_size: once; d_call: -; v_call: TRBV13; j_call: TRBJ2-4
cdr3_nt: TGTGCCTGGAGTCCCCGGACAGGGTATCCCTACGAGCAGTACTTC; cdr3_aa: CAWSPRTGYPYEQYF; clone_size: -; d_call: TRBD1; v_call: TRBV30; j_call: TRBJ2-7
cdr3_nt: TGTGCCAGCAGCCGAGAGGACTATCAAGAGACCCAGTACTTC; cdr3_aa: CASSREDYQETQYF; clone_size: -; d_call: -; v_call: TRBV5-4; j_call: TRBJ2-5
cdr3_nt: TGTGCCAGCAGCGTAGATGGGGGCAACACTGAAGCTTTCTTT; cdr3_aa: CASSVDGGNTEAFF; clone_size: once; d_call: -; v_call: TRBV9; j_call: TRBJ1-1
cdr3_nt: TGTGCCAGTAGTATTGGTGGGCCTAACACTGAAGCTTTCTTT; cdr3_aa: CASSIGGPNTEAFF; clone_size: -; d_call: -; v_call: TRBV19; j_call: TRBJ1-1
cdr3_nt: TGTGCCAGCTCACCAGGCGAAAAACTGTTTTTT; cdr3_aa: CASSPGEKLFF; clone_size: -; d_call: -; v_call: TRBV18; j_call: TRBJ1-4
cdr3_nt: TGTGCCAGCTCACCCCTAGGGACAGGGGACCATCAGCCCCAGCATTTT; cdr3_aa: CASSPLGTGDHQPQHF; clone_size: -; d_call: TRBD1; v_call: TRBV18; j_call: TRBJ1-5
cdr3_nt: TGTGCCAGCTCACCCGGAGGGACAGGTTCCTACGAGCAGTACTTC; cdr3_aa: CASSPGGTGSYEQYF; clone_size: -; d_call: TRBD1; v_call: TRBV18; j_call: TRBJ2-7
cdr3_nt: TGTGCCACCGGACCAGCCTTTGTGGCAGAGGAGGGTGGCTACACCTTC; cdr3_aa: CATGPAFVAEEGGYTF; clone_size: -; d_call: -; v_call: TRBV19; j_call: TRBJ1-2
cdr3_nt: TGTGCCAGCAGCTTGGCATTGGGTTCCGGGACTAGCGGGGCTTTCTACGAGCAGTACTTC; cdr3_aa: CASSLALGSGTSGAFYEQYF; clone_size: -; d_call: TRBD2; v_call: TRBV5-4; j_call: TRBJ2-7
cdr3_nt: TGTGCCAGCAGCCAATCCTCCCGGACGGGAGTATTGGGCTACACCTTC; cdr3_aa: CASSQSSRTGVLGYTF; clone_size: -; d_call: -; v_call: TRBV14; j_call: TRBJ1-2
cdr3_nt: TGTGCCAGCAAGTTTCGGGGGGGAAGGGAGGAGACCCAGTACTTC; cdr3_aa: CASKFRGGREETQYF; clone_size: -; d_call: TRBD2; v_call: TRBV6-5; j_call: TRBJ2-5
cdr3_nt: TGCGCCAGCAGCTTGGATCCTCAGGGGCTCAATCAGCCCCAGCATTTT; cdr3_aa: CASSLDPQGLNQPQHF; clone_size: few; d_call: -; v_call: TRBV5-1; j_call: TRBJ1-5
cdr3_nt: TGCGCCAGCAGCTTGGACGGTGATCTCTCTGGAAACACCATATATTTT; cdr3_aa: CASSLDGDLSGNTIYF; clone_size: -; d_call: -; v_call: TRBV5-1; j_call: TRBJ1-3
cdr3_nt: TGTGCCAGCAGCACCCACCTCGGGAACACTGAAGCTTTCTTT; cdr3_aa: CASSTHLGNTEAFF; clone_size: -; d_call: -; v_call: TRBV11-1; j_call: TRBJ1-1
cdr3_nt: TGTGCCAGCAGCTTCAATGGAAACACCATATATTTT; cdr3_aa: CASSFNGNTIYF; clone_size: -; d_call: -; v_call: TRBV11-2; j_call: TRBJ1-3
cdr3_nt: TGTGCCAGCAGCTTTACTAGCGGGATGGACACAGATACGCAGTATTTT; cdr3_aa: CASSFTSGMDTDTQYF; clone_size: -; d_call: TRBD2; v_call: TRBV11-2; j_call: TRBJ2-3
cdr3_nt: TGTGCCAGCTCTCTGACAGAAGAAGATCAGCCCCAGCATTTT; cdr3_aa: CASSLTEEDQPQHF; clone_size: -; d_call: -; v_call: TRBV18; j_call: TRBJ1-5
cdr3_nt: TGCAGCGTTTCAACAGGGGGCGCGTACTACGAGCAGTACTTC; cdr3_aa: CSVSTGGAYYEQYF; clone_size: once; d_call: TRBD1; v_call: TRBV29-1; j_call: TRBJ2-7
cdr3_nt: TGTGCCAGCAGCCCTTTCGGACAGGGAAGAACTGAAGCTTTCTTT; cdr3_aa: CASSPFGQGRTEAFF; clone_size: -; d_call: TRBD1; v_call: TRBV7-9; j_call: TRBJ1-1
cdr3_nt: TGTGCCAGTAGCATCACAGGGGGAAGGGGCAATCAGCCCCAGCATTTT; cdr3_aa: CASSITGGRGNQPQHF; clone_size: -; d_call: TRBD1; v_call: TRBV5-4; j_call: TRBJ1-5
cdr3_nt: TGTGCCAGCAGTGGGTTAGGGGGTACCGGGGAGCTGTTTTTT; cdr3_aa: CASSGLGGTGELFF; clone_size: -; d_call: -; v_call: TRBV2; j_call: TRBJ2-2
cdr3_nt: TGTGCCAGCAGCTCCCCCGGGAGCACAGATACGCAGTATTTT; cdr3_aa: CASSSPGSTDTQYF; clone_size: -; d_call: -; v_call: TRBV7-2; j_call: TRBJ2-3
cdr3_nt: TGTGCCAGCAGCCCCCCTGACAGCCTGGGTGGCTACACCTTC; cdr3_aa: CASSPPDSLGGYTF; clone_size: -; d_call: -; v_call: TRBV11-2; j_call: TRBJ1-2
cdr3_nt: TGTGCCAGCAGCCGTCCCGGGACAGGGTTCTATGGCTACACCTTC; cdr3_aa: CASSRPGTGFYGYTF; clone_size: -; d_call: TRBD1; v_call: TRBV28; j_call: TRBJ1-2
cdr3_nt: TGCGCCAGAATAACGCTTTGGACAATTAAACCCAATCAGCCCCAGCATTTT; cdr3_aa: CARITLWTIKPNQPQHF; clone_size: -; d_call: -; v_call: TRBV10-1; j_call: TRBJ1-5
cdr3_nt: TGTGCCAGCAGCCAAGAGCCAAGTTTAGCGGATAGCTCCTACGAGCAGTACTTC; cdr3_aa: CASSQEPSLADSSYEQYF; clone_size: once; d_call: -; v_call: TRBV4-2; j_call: TRBJ2-7
cdr3_nt: TGCGCCAGCAGCCAAGACACTGACAGGGTCTACACCTTC; cdr3_aa: CASSQDTDRVYTF; clone_size: -; d_call: TRBD1; v_call: TRBV4-3; j_call: TRBJ1-2
cdr3_nt: TGTGCCAGTAGTTCCCGCCGGGGGGACTCCTACAATGAGCAGTTCTTC; cdr3_aa: CASSSRRGDSYNEQFF; clone_size: -; d_call: TRBD2; v_call: TRBV19; j_call: TRBJ2-1